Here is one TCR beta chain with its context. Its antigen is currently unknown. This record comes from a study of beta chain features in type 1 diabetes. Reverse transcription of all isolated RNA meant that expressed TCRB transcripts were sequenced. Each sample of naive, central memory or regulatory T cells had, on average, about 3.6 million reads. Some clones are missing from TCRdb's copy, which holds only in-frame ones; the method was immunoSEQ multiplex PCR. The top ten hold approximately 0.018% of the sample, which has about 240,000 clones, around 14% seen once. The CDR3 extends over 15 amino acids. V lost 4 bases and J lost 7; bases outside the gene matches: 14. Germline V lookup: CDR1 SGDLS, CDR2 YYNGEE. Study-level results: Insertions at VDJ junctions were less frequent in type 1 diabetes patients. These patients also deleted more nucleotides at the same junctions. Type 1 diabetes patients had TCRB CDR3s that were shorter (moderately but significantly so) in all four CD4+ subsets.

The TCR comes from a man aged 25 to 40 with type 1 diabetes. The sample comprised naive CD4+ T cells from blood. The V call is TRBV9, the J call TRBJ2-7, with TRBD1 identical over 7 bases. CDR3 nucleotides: TGTGCCAGCAGCCCTCAGGGGGACGCCTCTCGGGAGCAGTACTTC. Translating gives CASSPQGDASREQYF.